Below, 26 T cell receptor beta chains from the same sample are listed, as sequenced in a study of cytomegalovirus exposure and HLA in healthy donors. Vbeta (60) and Jbeta (13) primers were used in the PCR. Produced via immunoSEQ multiplex PCR; TCRdb's table is partial and in-frame only. The sample lists 150,000 to 200,000 clones, 80% occurring once. The sequencing input was PBMCs. The receptors come from a woman aged 35 to 49 in good health and CMV-seronegative.

This chain uses TRBV11-3 with TRBJ2-3, with a possible D match to TRBD2 (6 bases). Germline-derived CDR1 and CDR2 are SGHNT and YENEEA. The CDR3 loop spans 14 amino acids. V was shortened by 9 bases and J by 3 bases, with 16 bases between the two germline ends. The CDR3 DNA reads as TGTGCCAGTGGCAGAGGGACTCTAACAGATACGCAGTATTTT. Encoded protein: CASGRGTLTDTQYF.

The genes are TRBV7-2 and TRBJ1-1, with TRBD1 matching 7 bases. CDR1 and CDR2 from the germline V gene are SGHTA and FQGNSA. Trimming at V came to 0 bases and at J to 3 bases, leaving 4 bases not matched to a gene. The CDR3 length is 15 residues. The CDR3 DNA sequence: TGTGCCAGCAGCTTAGCGACAGGGTGGGACACTGAAGCTTTCTTT. It translates to CASSLATGWDTEAFF. Based on the CDR3 plus reference TRBV7-2 and TRBJ1-1, the full variable domain is GAGVSQSPSNKVTEKGKDVELRCDPISGHTALYWYRQSLGQGLEFLIYFQGNSAPDKSGLPSDRFSAERTGGSVSTLTIQRTQQEDSAVYLCASSLATGWDTEAFFGQGTRLTVV.

The V and J genes are TRBV19 and TRBJ2-3, with TRBD1 identical over 8 bases. This CDR3 comprises 14 residues. The ends lost 3 bases at V and 6 bases at J; junction bases unmatched: 5. Germline values: CDR1 LNHDA, CDR2 SQIVND (reference sequence). CDR3 sequence: CASSISRGRDTQYF. The DNA for the CDR3 is TGTGCCAGTAGTATTAGCAGGGGGCGCGATACGCAGTATTTT.

The CDR3 loop reads CASSPVSGSSNEQYF. In DNA form, the CDR3 reads TGCGCCAGCAGCCCCGTTAGCGGGAGTTCGAACGAGCAGTACTTC. The chain links TRBV5-1 to TRBJ2-7; 9 nucleotides align to TRBD2. Germline loops: CDR1 SGHRS, CDR2 YFSETQ. CDR3 length equals 15 residues. The V segment lost 4 bases and the J segment 5 bases; nucleotides outside the gene matches: 10.

The chain carries TRBV5-6 and TRBJ2-4, with D maybe TRBD1 (6 bases). Per the germline V gene, CDR1 is SGHDT and CDR2 is YYEEEE. The CDR3 length is 13 residues. V lost 0 bases, J lost 8 bases, and 9 bases lay in between. CDR3 coding DNA: TGTGCCAGCAGCTTGGAGGGACATGACATTCAGTACTTC. This codes for CASSLEGHDIQYF.

This sequence joins TRBV6-6 and TRBJ1-5; possible D gene TRBD1, 6 bases. CDR1 is MNHNY, CDR2 SVGAGI, per germline (reference sequence). The CDR3 contains 14 residues. V was cut by 6 bases and J by 1 base, with 10 bases left in between. The CDR3 bases are TGTGCCAGCAGGACAGGTCGAAGCAATCAGCCCCAGCATTTT. Translation: CASRTGRSNQPQHF.

This clone appeared once. This rearrangement joins TRBV30 to TRBJ1-3; D not resolved. The CDR3 contains 8 residues. The V end was cut by 5 bases, the J end by 11 bases, with 4 bases between. Germline V CDR1 and CDR2: GTSNPN, SVGIG (reference sequence). CDR3 sequence: CAWGPIYF. The CDR3 nucleotides read TGTGCCTGGGGCCCCATATATTTT.

The CDR3 DNA reads as TGTGCCAGCAGCTTTAGCCCTAGTAACAATGAGCAGTTCTTC. Protein sequence: CASSFSPSNNEQFF. The chain combines TRBV7-9 with TRBJ2-1; D is uncertain. This CDR3 is built from 14 residues. The germline V gene encodes CDR1 SEHNR and CDR2 FQNEAQ (reference sequence). V was shortened by 3 bases and J by 5 bases, with 11 bases between the two germline ends.

There are a few counts of this clone. The chain is built from TRBV7-2 and TRBJ2-3, with 8 nucleotides matching TRBD2. The V gene's germline CDR1 is SGHTA and CDR2 FQGNSA. J lost 5 bases, V lost 4 bases, and 11 bases had no gene match. The CDR3 is made up of 16 amino acids. This CDR3 reads CASSSTSGGGGDTQYF. The CDR3 DNA follows: TGTGCCAGCAGCTCAACTAGCGGAGGGGGGGGAGATACGCAGTATTTT.

This chain uses TRBV9 with TRBJ2-2; 7 positions agree with TRBD2. CDR3 length: 16 amino acids. V was clipped by 3 bases and J by 0 bases; unmatched bases: 5. Germline V gives CDR1 SGDLS, CDR2 YYNGEE. CDR3 sequence (DNA): TGTGCCAGCAGCGGGAGACTAGCCCCGAACACCGGGGAGCTGTTTTTT. Its protein product is CASSGRLAPNTGELFF.

The rearrangement joins TRBV27 to TRBJ1-5, with a tentative D call TRBD1 (5 bases). The CDR3 has 14 amino acids. V shed 1 base and J shed 7 bases, with 11 bases lying between them. Germline V lookup: CDR1 MNHEY, CDR2 SMNVEV (reference sequence). CDR3 loop: CASSLFPGEQPQHF. The DNA of the CDR3 is TGTGCCAGCAGTTTATTCCCGGGGGAACAGCCCCAGCATTTT.

CDR3 region: CASSLFRTSGSPLHF. The CDR3 DNA reads as TGTGCCAGCAGTTTATTTCGCACATCGGGTTCACCCCTCCACTTT. The chain uses TRBV27 and TRBJ1-6; D uncertain. The V end was cut by 1 base, the J end by 9 bases, with 13 bases between. Per germline, CDR1 MNHEY and CDR2 SMNVEV (reference sequence). The CDR3 has 15 amino acids.

The chain joins TRBV25-1 to TRBJ2-2; tentative D call: TRBD2 (6 bases). The CDR3 is 13 amino acids. Deletions cut 7 bases from V and 6 bases from J, with 12 bases between. Germline CDR1 reads MGHDK; CDR2 reads SYGVNS. The CDR3 coding sequence is TGTGCCAGCACCTACGGAGGGGCCGGGGAGCTGTTTTTT. Translating gives CASTYGGAGELFF.

DNA for the CDR3: TGCGCCAGCAGCTTGGGGCAGGCGCACTCTGGAAACACCATATATTTT. This gives the protein CASSLGQAHSGNTIYF. The J gene is TRBJ1-3, the V gene TRBV5-1; D gene unclear. V lost 0 bases and J 0 bases, leaving 10 bases between the germline ends. Per germline, CDR1 SGHRS and CDR2 YFSETQ. The CDR3 totals 16 residues.

This clone is a singleton in its sample. The chain links TRBV6-1 to TRBJ1-1, with no clear D. The CDR3 has 14 residues. The germline V and J ends were trimmed by 5 bases and 0 bases, with 10 bases remaining between them. Germline CDR1 MNHNS, CDR2 SASEGT. CDR3 region: CASSPTKMNTEAFF. The CDR3 DNA reads TGTGCCAGCAGTCCTACCAAAATGAACACTGAAGCTTTCTTT.

This clone was observed a single time. J is TRBJ1-1 and V is TRBV4-1; 9 nucleotides line up with TRBD1. The junction had 9 bases not matched to a gene; V was cut back by 4 bases and J by 0 bases. This CDR3 has 17 residues. Per the germline V gene, CDR1 is MGHRA and CDR2 is YSYEKL. The CDR3 coding sequence is TGCGCCAGCAGCCCAATCGGGACAGGGACCATGAACACTGAAGCTTTCTTT. This encodes CASSPIGTGTMNTEAFF.

This chain links TRBV11-3 with TRBJ2-7; perhaps TRBD1 as D (5 bases). The germline V gene has CDR1 SGHNT and CDR2 YENEEA. This CDR3 has 15 residues. Trimming pared 4 bases from V and 4 bases from J, leaving 17 bases between. The CDR3 protein is CASSSPRQGRYEQYF. Written as DNA, the CDR3 is TGTGCCAGCAGCTCTCCTCGGCAGGGTCGGTACGAGCAGTACTTC.

This rearrangement joins TRBV6-5 to TRBJ1-1; 7 bases agree with TRBD1. J lost 0 bases, V lost 6 bases, and 4 bases had no gene match. Germline CDR1 is MNHEY and CDR2 is SVGAGI. The CDR3 is made up of 14 amino acids. The CDR3 DNA reads TGTGCCAGCAGGGGGGACAGCCTGAACACTGAAGCTTTCTTT. Amino acid sequence: CASRGDSLNTEAFF.

The chain couples TRBV4-3 to TRBJ2-7; 9 bases are shared with TRBD1. Germline loops: CDR1 LGHNA, CDR2 YSLEER. The CDR3 spans 14 residues. The V gene end was trimmed by 3 bases and the J gene end by 5 bases; junction bases not matched to a gene: 5. Written as DNA, the CDR3 is TGCGCCAGCAGCCATGGGGACAGGGACCACGAGCAGTACTTC. Translation gives CASSHGDRDHEQYF.

This clone is a singleton in its sample. The chain recombines TRBV12-5 with TRBJ2-7; 7 bases are a match to TRBD2. The CDR3 length is 18 residues. Germline values: CDR1 LGHNT, CDR2 FRNRAP. V dropped 3 bases and J dropped 2; count of bases not matched to a gene: 16. DNA of the CDR3: TGTGCTAGTGGTTTTAAGTTTGTTATCGGGGGGAAGGCCTACGAGCAGTACGTC. This encodes CASGFKFVIGGKAYEQYV.

The rearrangement uses TRBV4-1 and TRBJ2-7, with 7 bases matching TRBD2. With V trimmed by 2 bases and J by 4 bases, 8 bases remained unmatched. The CDR3 extends over 15 amino acids. Germline lookup yields CDR1 MGHRA and CDR2 YSYEKL. The CDR3 reads CASSQRLAPKYEQYF. The CDR3 DNA reads as TGCGCCAGCAGCCAACGACTAGCACCAAAATACGAGCAGTACTTC.

The chain links TRBV11-3 to TRBJ2-1; 7 bases agree with TRBD2. Germline lookup yields CDR1 SGHNT and CDR2 YENEEA. This CDR3 is 14 amino acids long. Losses at the gene ends were 2 bases for V and 11 bases for J; bases not matched to a gene: 9. The CDR3 DNA follows: TGTGCCAGCAGCTTACCGGGAGGTGGGGCAAAGCAGTTCTTC. Translating gives CASSLPGGGAKQFF.

This clone occurred a few times. This chain joins TRBV7-6 and TRBJ2-2; 8 bases fit TRBD1. After removal of 3 bases from V and 5 bases from J, the junction contained 5 bases not matched to a gene. Per germline, CDR1 SGHVS and CDR2 FNYEAQ. The CDR3 sequence is 15 residues long. The CDR3, as DNA: TGTGCCAGCAGCTTGTCCCAGGGGGCGACCGGGGAGCTGTTTTTT. Encoded protein: CASSLSQGATGELFF.

The V call is TRBV27, the J call TRBJ1-6; 10 bases align to TRBD1. This CDR3 has 16 residues. The germline gives CDR1 MNHEY, CDR2 SMNVEV (reference sequence). The ends lost 5 bases at V and 4 bases at J; junction bases unmatched: 5. CDR3 bases: TGTGCCAGCAGTCCGCGGGACAGGGGATATAATTCACCCCTCCACTTT. Its translation is CASSPRDRGYNSPLHF.

This chain connects TRBV6-5 to TRBJ1-3; no clear D. This CDR3 has 16 amino acids. Trimming cost V 3 bases and J 2 bases, with 14 bases left between them. Germline V CDR1 and CDR2: MNHEY, SVGAGI. For the CDR3, the DNA is TGTGCCAGCAGTTATTCCCTGGCAGAAACTGGAAACACCATATATTTT. Protein product: CASSYSLAETGNTIYF.

The V call is TRBV7-9, the J call TRBJ1-4; TRBD1 agrees at 7 bases. The CDR3 spans 15 residues. The ends lost 1 base at V and 6 bases at J; junction bases unmatched: 5. The germline V gene encodes CDR1 SEHNR and CDR2 FQNEAQ (reference sequence). CDR3 in amino acids: CASSLGDRRYEKLFF. DNA for the CDR3: TGTGCCAGCAGCTTAGGGGACAGACGCTATGAAAAACTGTTTTTT.